Shown below are 13 T cell receptor beta chains from a single sample sequenced in a study of T-cell reconstitution after alpha-beta-depleted transplantation in children. The TCRbeta library was prepared with unique molecular identifiers. TCRdb recomputed calls from the PCR reads with MiXCR, one row per CDR3 protein. The table records about 460,000 distinct CDR3 sequences, about 11% of them present only once. The specimen comprised PBMCs, sampled before TCRalphabeta/CD19-depleted stem cell transplant. Receptors originate from a child aged 2 to 10 with inherited bone marrow failure, due to receive a stem cell transplant.

This clonotype has at least ten counts. The DNA of the CDR3 is TGTGCCAGCAGCCCCCTACCTGGGCAGGGAATTAACTATGGCTACACCTTC. Translation gives CASSPLPGQGINYGYTF. This sequence joins TRBV9 and TRBJ1-2, with D possibly being TRBD1 (5 bases). The germline V and J ends were trimmed by 4 bases and 1 base, with 20 bases remaining between them. Germline CDR1 and CDR2: SGDLS and YYNGEE. This CDR3 contains 17 residues.

This clonotype appeared a few times. The rearrangement uses TRBV6-2 or TRBV6-3 and TRBJ2-2; D may be TRBD2 (5 bases). The CDR3 runs to 20 residues. The germline gives CDR1 MNHEY, CDR2 SVGEGT. V lost 0 bases and J 0 bases, leaving 20 bases between the germline ends. As DNA, the CDR3 is TGTGCCAGCAGTTACTCGTCACCGTTGTTAGCGCACTCGAACACCGGGGAGCTGTTTTTT. Amino acids: CASSYSSPLLAHSNTGELFF.

The chain combines TRBV4-3 with TRBJ2-2, with D possibly called TRBD1 or TRBD2 (6 bases each). This CDR3 comprises 17 residues. V was shortened by 0 bases and J by 1 base, with 12 bases between the two germline ends. Germline CDR1 LGHNA, CDR2 YSLEER. In DNA, the CDR3 is TGCGCCAGCAGCCAAGAATGGGGGGCGCTGAACACCGGGGAGCTGTTTTTT. Translating it yields CASSQEWGALNTGELFF.

The chain is built from TRBV7-2 and TRBJ2-7, with D possibly being TRBD2 (6 bases). CDR3 length: 14 amino acids. The V gene's germline CDR1 is SGHTA and CDR2 FQGNSA. Trimming stripped 4 bases from V and 2 bases from J, with 12 bases between. CDR3: CASSSEGGPYEQYF. DNA for the CDR3: TGTGCCAGCAGCTCCGAAGGAGGGCCCTACGAGCAGTACTTC.

This clonotype was found many times. The chain recombines TRBV7-2 with TRBJ1-6; no reliable D call. CDR1 and CDR2 (germline): SGHTA, FQGNSA. With 2 bases removed from V and 6 bases from J, the gap between germline ends came to 11 bases. The CDR3 spans 15 residues. The CDR3 DNA is TGTGCCAGCAGCTTAACATCACTGACTAATTCACCCCTCCACTTT. It codes for CASSLTSLTNSPLHF.

This clonotype was picked up many times. The rearrangement links TRBV5-6 to TRBJ2-7; TRBD2 might be the D (6 bases). Trimming took 3 bases from V and 3 from J, leaving 22 bases between them. The CDR3 loop spans 17 amino acids. Germline loops: CDR1 SGHDT, CDR2 YYEEEE. The CDR3 reads CASSWGVKGRRLYEQYF. CDR3 DNA: TGTGCCAGCAGCTGGGGGGTGAAGGGGCGGAGACTCTACGAGCAGTACTTC.

The rearrangement joins TRBV27 to TRBJ2-2, with D tentatively TRBD1 (5 bases). The CDR3 contains 14 residues. Per the germline V gene, CDR1 is MNHEY and CDR2 is SMNVEV (reference sequence). V shed 5 bases and J shed 6 bases, with 13 bases lying between them. This CDR3 is CASSPAGMAGELFF. In DNA form, the CDR3 reads TGTGCCAGCAGTCCGGCAGGGATGGCCGGGGAGCTGTTTTTT.

The chain couples TRBV20-1 to TRBJ1-3, with D unclear. V gave up 3 bases and J gave up 0 bases, with 15 bases separating them. CDR3 length: 16 residues. Germline V CDR1 and CDR2: DFQATT, SNEGSKA (reference sequence). The CDR3 protein is CSASRVGRISGNTIYF. CDR3 nucleotides: TGCAGTGCTAGCCGGGTCGGGAGGATCTCTGGAAACACCATATATTTT.

This clonotype was counted ten times or more. The chain couples TRBV27 to TRBJ2-7; tentatively, D is TRBD1 (5 bases). The CDR3 length is 15 residues. The V end was cut by 2 bases, the J end by 1 base, with 12 bases between. Germline V gene lookup returns CDR1 MNHEY and CDR2 SMNVEV (reference sequence). CDR3 sequence (DNA): TGTGCCAGCAGTTTAACAGGTCCCGCATCCTACGAGCAGTACTTC. Encoded protein: CASSLTGPASYEQYF.

This clonotype showed up many times. This rearrangement joins TRBV27 to TRBJ1-1; a weak D match, TRBD1 (5 bases). Trimming removed 5 bases from V and 5 bases from J, with 15 bases in between. This CDR3 has 14 residues. Per the germline V gene, CDR1 is MNHEY and CDR2 is SMNVEV (reference sequence). In DNA, the CDR3 is TGTGCCAGCAGTCGGACATCGCCTTTGACTGAAGCTTTCTTT. Translating it yields CASSRTSPLTEAFF.

This clonotype was seen ten or more times. The gene calls are TRBV5-1 and TRBJ2-3, with TRBD1 identical over 7 bases. J lost 2 bases, V lost 4 bases, and 4 bases had no gene match. CDR3 length: 14 amino acids. Germline V gene lookup returns CDR1 SGHRS and CDR2 YFSETQ. CDR3 sequence reads: CASSKTGPTDTQYF. CDR3 bases: TGCGCCAGCAGCAAGACAGGGCCCACAGATACGCAGTATTTT.

This clonotype was counted ten times or more. In nucleotides, the CDR3 is TGTGCCAGCCTCCATAGCGGGAGGGGTACCGGGGAGCTGTTTTTT. It encodes CASLHSGRGTGELFF. The chain recombines TRBV12-3 or TRBV12-4 with TRBJ2-2; TRBD2 aligns across 11 bases. This CDR3 spans 15 amino acids. V lost 8 bases and J lost 5; bases outside the gene matches: 7.

There are a few counts of this clonotype. The chain's CDR3 is CASSLLAGPGTQYF. The CDR3 coding sequence is TGTGCCAGCAGCTTACTAGCGGGTCCGGGTACGCAGTATTTT. The J gene is TRBJ2-3, the V gene TRBV7-9; 8 bases are shared with TRBD2. The CDR3 sequence is 14 residues long. Per germline, CDR1 SEHNR and CDR2 FQNEAQ (reference sequence). J lost 8 bases, V lost 2 bases, and 6 bases had no gene match.